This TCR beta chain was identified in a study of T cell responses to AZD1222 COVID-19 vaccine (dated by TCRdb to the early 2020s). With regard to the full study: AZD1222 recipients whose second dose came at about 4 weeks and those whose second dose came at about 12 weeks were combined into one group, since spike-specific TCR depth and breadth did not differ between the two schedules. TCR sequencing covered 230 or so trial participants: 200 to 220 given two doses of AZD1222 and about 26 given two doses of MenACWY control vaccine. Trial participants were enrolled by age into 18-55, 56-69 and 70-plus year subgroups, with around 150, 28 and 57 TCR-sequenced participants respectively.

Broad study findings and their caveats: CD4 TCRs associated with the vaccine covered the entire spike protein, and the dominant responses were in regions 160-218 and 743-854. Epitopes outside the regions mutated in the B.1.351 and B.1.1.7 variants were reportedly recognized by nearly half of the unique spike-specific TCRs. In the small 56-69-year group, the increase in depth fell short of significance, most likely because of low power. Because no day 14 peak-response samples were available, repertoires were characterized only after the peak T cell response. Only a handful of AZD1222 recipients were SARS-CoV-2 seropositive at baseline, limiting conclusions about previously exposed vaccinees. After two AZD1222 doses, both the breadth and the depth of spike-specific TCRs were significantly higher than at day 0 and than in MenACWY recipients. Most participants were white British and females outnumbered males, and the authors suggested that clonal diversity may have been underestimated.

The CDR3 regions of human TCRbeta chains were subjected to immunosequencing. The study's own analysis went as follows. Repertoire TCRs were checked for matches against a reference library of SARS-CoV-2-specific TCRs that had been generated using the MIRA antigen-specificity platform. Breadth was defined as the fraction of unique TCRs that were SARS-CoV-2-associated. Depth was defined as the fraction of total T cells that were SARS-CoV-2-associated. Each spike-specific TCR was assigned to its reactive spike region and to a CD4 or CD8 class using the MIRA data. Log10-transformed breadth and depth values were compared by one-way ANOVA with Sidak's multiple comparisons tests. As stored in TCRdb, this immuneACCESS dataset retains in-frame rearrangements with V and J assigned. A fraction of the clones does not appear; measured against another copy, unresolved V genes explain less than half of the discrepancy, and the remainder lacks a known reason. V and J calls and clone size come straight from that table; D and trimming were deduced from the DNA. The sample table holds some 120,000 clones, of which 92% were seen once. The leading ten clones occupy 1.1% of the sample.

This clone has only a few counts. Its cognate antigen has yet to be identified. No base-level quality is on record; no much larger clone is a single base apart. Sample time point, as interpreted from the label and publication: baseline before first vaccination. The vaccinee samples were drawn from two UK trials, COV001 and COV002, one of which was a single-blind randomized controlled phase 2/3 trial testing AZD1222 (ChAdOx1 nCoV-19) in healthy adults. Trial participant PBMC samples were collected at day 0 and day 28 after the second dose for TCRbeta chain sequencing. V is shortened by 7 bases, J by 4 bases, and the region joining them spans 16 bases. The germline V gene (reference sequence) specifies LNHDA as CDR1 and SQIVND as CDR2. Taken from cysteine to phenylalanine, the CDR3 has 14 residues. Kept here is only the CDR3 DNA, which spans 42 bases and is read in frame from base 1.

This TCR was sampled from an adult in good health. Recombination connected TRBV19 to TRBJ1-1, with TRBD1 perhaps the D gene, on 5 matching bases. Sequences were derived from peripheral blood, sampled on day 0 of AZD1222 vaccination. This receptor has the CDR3 CASIDPTGSTEAFF. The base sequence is TGTGCCAGTATCGACCCCACAGGCTCCACTGAAGCTTTCTTT.